This T cell receptor (beta chain) emerged from a study of lymphopenia after photon versus proton radiotherapy. The V end was cut by 6 bases, the J end by 4 bases, with 10 bases between. Germline V CDR1 and CDR2: MNHNS, SASEGT. The CDR3 is 12 residues long. Assay: immunoSEQ multiplex PCR; the TCRdb copy retains only in-frame clones and omits some. The repertoire includes just over 25,000 clones, approximately 89% of them detected once, and 5% to 5.5% sits in the top ten. V usage is TRBV6-1 and J usage is TRBJ2-7, with D unclear. This TCR was sampled from a man aged 25 to 45 with gastric cancer. The specimen was peripheral blood, collected from a patient treated with photon-based radiotherapy. DNA of the CDR3: TGTGCCAGCAGCGAGTACGGGTACGAGCAGTACTTC. Its translation is CASSEYGYEQYF.